One and the same sample provided the 8 T cell receptor beta chains below, sequenced in a study of cytomegalovirus exposure and HLA in healthy donors. The data were produced by immunoSEQ multiplex PCR, yet TCRdb's version contains in-frame clones alone and is incomplete. The sample consists of 170,000 or so clones, around 84% of them appearing once. Sequencing used PBMCs. The receptors were gathered from a young man in good health and CMV-seropositive.

The gene calls are TRBV4-1 and TRBJ1-5; no clear D. The V end lost 1 base, the J end lost 7 bases, and 11 bases lay between the germline ends. Germline values: CDR1 MGHRA, CDR2 YSYEKL. The CDR3 has 14 amino acids. CDR3 coding DNA: TGCGCCAGCAGCCAAGGCGGACCGGGGCAGCCCCAGCATTTT. Residues: CASSQGGPGQPQHF.

The chain links TRBV4-2 to TRBJ2-3, with D perhaps matching TRBD2 (5 bases). V was pared by 0 bases and J by 0 bases, with 10 bases between. This CDR3 comprises 16 residues. Germline CDR1 reads LGHNA; CDR2 reads YNFKEQ. CDR3 in amino acids: CASSQEKLDSTDTQYF. CDR3 in DNA: TGTGCCAGCAGCCAAGAAAAACTAGATAGCACAGATACGCAGTATTTT.

The count of this clone is one. This sequence joins TRBV5-1 and TRBJ2-3, with a tentative D call TRBD1 (6 bases). This CDR3 is 13 amino acids long. Trimming cost V 5 bases and J 5 bases, with 12 bases left between them. Germline V gene data show CDR1 as SGHRS and CDR2 as YFSETQ. CDR3 in DNA: TGCGCCAGCAGGTGGGGGCTTGAAGATACGCAGTATTTT. It codes for CASRWGLEDTQYF.

V gene TRBV7-8 combines with J gene TRBJ1-2; D is perhaps TRBD1 (5 bases). The CDR3 is 15 amino acids. Germline-derived CDR1 and CDR2 are SGHVS and FQNEAQ. V was trimmed by 1 base and J by 2 bases, leaving 11 bases between them. CDR3 DNA: TGTGCCAGCAGCTTAGGGGGCAGAGGAAACTATGGCTACACCTTC. Amino acid sequence: CASSLGGRGNYGYTF.

The chain employs TRBV28 and TRBJ1-5; possibly TRBD1 for D (5 bases). The germline CDR1 and CDR2 sequences are MDHEN and SYDVKM. V was trimmed by 3 bases and J by 6 bases, leaving 9 bases between them. The CDR3 is 13 amino acids. CDR3 DNA sequence: TGTGCCAGCAGTTTCAGGGAGGGTCAGCCCCAGCATTTT. Amino acid sequence: CASSFREGQPQHF.

This chain uses TRBV7-9 with TRBJ2-1, with TRBD2 matching over 12 bases. V lost 6 bases, J lost 1 base, and 7 bases stayed unmatched. The CDR3 is 17 amino acids. Looked up from germline, CDR1 is SEHNR and CDR2 is FQNEAQ (reference sequence). CDR3 protein: CASSSTSGSVSYNEQFF. CDR3 nucleotide sequence: TGTGCCAGCAGTTCGACTAGCGGGAGTGTTTCCTACAATGAGCAGTTCTTC.

The V gene is TRBV6-1, the J gene TRBJ1-2, with a tentative D call TRBD1 (5 bases). The germline V and J ends were trimmed by 5 bases and 10 bases, with 11 bases remaining between them. The V gene's germline CDR1 is MNHNS and CDR2 SASEGT. This CDR3 spans 11 amino acids. CDR3 DNA sequence: TGTGCCAGCAGTCCAGGGCGCTTCTACACCTTC. Translation gives CASSPGRFYTF.

The chain couples TRBV11-3 to TRBJ2-3; 10 bases map to TRBD1. Germline trimming cut 4 bases from V and 6 bases from J; bases unmatched to any gene: 13. This CDR3 contains 17 residues. Germline CDR1 reads SGHNT; CDR2 reads YENEEA. The CDR3 DNA reads TGTGCCAGCAGCTCTGGAGAAGGGACAGGGGCAGGGGATACGCAGTATTTT. This gives the protein CASSSGEGTGAGDTQYF.